These 31 T cell receptor beta chains came from one sample sequenced in a study of T cell changes during pregnancy in multiple sclerosis. Measured with immunoSEQ multiplex PCR; TCRdb has only the in-frame clones, and not every one. The table has fewer than 90,000 clones, 85% to 95% seen once. The source material was peripheral blood, sampled in the third trimester of pregnancy. These receptors came from a female donor in good health, enrolled as a control in a pregnancy study.

The chain links TRBV19 to TRBJ2-1; 8 bases are shared with TRBD2. Germline trimming cut 6 bases from V and 9 bases from J; bases unmatched to any gene: 4. This CDR3 comprises 12 residues. Germline assignment: CDR1 LNHDA and CDR2 SQIVND (reference sequence). The CDR3 spells CASSNGGGEQFF. CDR3 DNA sequence: TGTGCCAGTAGCAACGGGGGGGGTGAGCAGTTCTTC.

The V gene is TRBV27, the J gene TRBJ2-1; D call uncertain. With 6 bases removed from V and 5 bases from J, the gap between germline ends came to 5 bases. CDR3 size: 11 residues. From germline, CDR1 is MNHEY and CDR2 SMNVEV (reference sequence). This chain's CDR3 is CASSSDNEQFF. In DNA, the CDR3 is TGTGCCAGCAGCTCAGACAATGAGCAGTTCTTC.

The chain carries TRBV28 and TRBJ2-5; 7 positions agree with TRBD1. Losses at the gene ends were 4 bases for V and 2 bases for J; bases not matched to a gene: 7. The CDR3 loop spans 15 amino acids. Germline CDR1 and CDR2: MDHEN and SYDVKM. For the CDR3, the DNA is TGTGCCAGCAGTTCCTCCCGGACAGGACAAGAGACCCAGTACTTC. Amino acids: CASSSSRTGQETQYF.

In this sample, this clone turned up a few times. This CDR3 is CAITATGGESGYTF. The CDR3 coding sequence is TGTGCCATCACCGCTACAGGGGGCGAAAGTGGCTACACCTTC. J is TRBJ1-2 and V is TRBV10-3; 9 bases align to TRBD1. With V trimmed by 7 bases and J by 7 bases, 10 bases remained unmatched. The germline V gene encodes CDR1 ENHRY and CDR2 SYGVKD. The CDR3 spans 14 residues.

The chain carries TRBV10-3 and TRBJ2-3, with unresolved D. The CDR3 runs 12 residues. V lost 6 bases and J lost 2, with 6 bases in between. Germline-derived CDR1 and CDR2 are ENHRY and SYGVKD. This chain's CDR3 is CAISPSTDTQYF. The CDR3 DNA follows: TGTGCCATCAGCCCGTCCACAGATACGCAGTATTTT.

The genes are TRBV5-8 and TRBJ1-5, with 7 nucleotides matching TRBD1. This CDR3 comprises 15 residues. The germline gives CDR1 SGHTS, CDR2 YDEGEE. The ends lost 5 bases at V and 11 bases at J; junction bases unmatched: 16. The CDR3 DNA reads TGTGCCAGCAGACGACAGGGACAGATAATAAGCGCCCAGCATTTT. The encoded protein is CASRRQGQIISAQHF.

This chain connects TRBV4-1 to TRBJ2-7, with 11 bases lining up with TRBD2. CDR1 is MGHRA, CDR2 YSYEKL, per germline. The CDR3 is made up of 15 amino acids. The V and J ends lost 3 bases and 5 bases, in that order; junction bases with no gene match: 6. The CDR3 DNA is TGCGCCAGCAGCCACCTCACTAGCGGGAGAGACGAGCAGTACTTC. It encodes CASSHLTSGRDEQYF.

V is TRBV18 and J is TRBJ2-5, with 10 bases lining up with TRBD2. This CDR3 region has 15 residues. Germline CDR1 KGHSH, CDR2 LQKENI. V lost 4 bases and J lost 2; bases outside the gene matches: 4. The CDR3 sequence: CASSLGLASQETQYF. In DNA, the CDR3 is TGTGCCAGCTCACTGGGACTAGCGTCACAAGAGACCCAGTACTTC.

The rearrangement links TRBV6-5 to TRBJ2-1; 9 positions match TRBD2. With 2 bases clipped from V and 2 bases from J, the junction kept 4 bases outside the gene matches. CDR3 length: 16 residues. The germline V gene encodes CDR1 MNHEY and CDR2 SVGAGI. CDR3 residues: CASSYAGGGAYNEQFF. In nucleotides, the CDR3 is TGTGCCAGCAGTTACGCTGGCGGGGGGGCCTACAATGAGCAGTTCTTC.

For the CDR3, the DNA is TGTGCCAGCTCACCTTTGAAAGCCGCTGCAACTAATGAAAAACTGTTTTTT. This codes for CASSPLKAAATNEKLFF. This chain uses TRBV18 with TRBJ1-4, with unresolved D. This CDR3 contains 17 residues. V lost 3 bases and J 0 bases, leaving 14 bases between the germline ends. Germline assignment: CDR1 KGHSH and CDR2 LQKENI.

CDR3 sequence (DNA): TGTGCCAGCAGCTACAGCGGTAGCTCCTACGAGCAGTACTTC. It codes for CASSYSGSSYEQYF. The chain joins TRBV11-1 to TRBJ2-7, with D possibly being TRBD2 (5 bases). CDR3 length: 14 residues. The V gene lost 4 bases and the J gene lost 0 bases, with 10 bases spanning the gap. The germline V gene encodes CDR1 SGHAT and CDR2 FQDESV (reference sequence).

This clone was recorded once. The J gene is TRBJ1-1, the V gene TRBV10-3; 7 nucleotides agree with TRBD1. V was clipped by 6 bases and J by 3 bases; unmatched bases: 4. Germline CDR1 reads ENHRY; CDR2 reads SYGVKD. This CDR3 comprises 13 residues. CDR3 nucleotide sequence: TGTGCCATCAGCCACAGGGGCGACACTGAAGCTTTCTTT. Amino acid sequence: CAISHRGDTEAFF.

This chain joins TRBV28 and TRBJ2-7, with D unresolved. The CDR3 runs 11 residues. Germline lookup yields CDR1 MDHEN and CDR2 SYDVKM. Deletions cut 6 bases from V and 0 bases from J, with 3 bases between. CDR3 residues: CASSRSYEQYF. The CDR3 DNA is TGTGCCAGCAGCCGCTCCTACGAGCAGTACTTC.

V usage is TRBV5-1 and J usage is TRBJ2-2, with 11 nucleotides matching TRBD2. V gave up 0 bases and J gave up 2 bases; unmatched junction bases: 6. The CDR3 loop spans 18 amino acids. Germline V gene sequence: CDR1 SGHRS, CDR2 YFSETQ. CDR3 residues: CASSLALGLAENTGELFF. CDR3 bases: TGCGCCAGCAGCTTGGCCTTGGGACTAGCGGAAAACACCGGGGAGCTGTTTTTT.

The chain links TRBV5-1 to TRBJ2-7, with TRBD2 matching over 7 bases. V lost 4 bases and J lost 1; bases outside the gene matches: 8. CDR1 and CDR2 from the germline V gene are SGHRS and YFSETQ. This CDR3 region has 15 residues. DNA of the CDR3: TGCGCCAGCAGCCAGACCCTAGCGGAGTCCTACGAGCAGTACTTC. It specifies CASSQTLAESYEQYF. The variable domain in full, with the rest retrieved from reference TRBV5-1 and TRBJ2-7, is KAGVTQTPRYLIKTRGQQVTLSCSPISGHRSVSWYQQTPGQGLQFLFEYFSETQRNKGNFPGRFSGRQFSNSRSEMNVSTLELGDSALYLCASSQTLAESYEQYFGPGTRLTVT.

The rearrangement uses TRBV27 and TRBJ2-2, with D possibly matching TRBD2 (5 bases). CDR3 length equals 12 residues. Trimming removed 6 bases at V and 5 bases at J, with 7 bases between. Looked up from germline, CDR1 is MNHEY and CDR2 is SMNVEV (reference sequence). The CDR3 sequence is CASRRRTGELFF. Written as DNA, the CDR3 is TGTGCCAGCAGACGGAGGACCGGGGAGCTGTTTTTT.

The chain's CDR3 is CASSNQGQNYNEQFF. The DNA of the CDR3 is TGCGCCAGCAGCAACCAAGGACAGAACTACAATGAGCAGTTCTTC. V and J are TRBV5-1 and TRBJ2-1; possibly TRBD1 for D (6 bases). Trimming shortened V by 4 bases and J by 3 bases, and 14 bases separated the two germline ends. The CDR3 runs to 15 residues. From germline, CDR1 is SGHRS and CDR2 YFSETQ. Filled out from reference TRBV5-1 and TRBJ2-1, the complete variable domain reads KAGVTQTPRYLIKTRGQQVTLSCSPISGHRSVSWYQQTPGQGLQFLFEYFSETQRNKGNFPGRFSGRQFSNSRSEMNVSTLELGDSALYLCASSNQGQNYNEQFFGPGTRLTVL.

The chain links TRBV18 to TRBJ2-1; 7 nucleotides match TRBD1. The J segment lost 8 bases and the V segment lost 0 bases, leaving 7 bases of the junction unmatched. The CDR3 has 15 amino acids. Germline V gene lookup returns CDR1 KGHSH and CDR2 LQKENI. The CDR3 region has the DNA TGTGCCAGCTCACCACCGACAGGGACGGGTGATGAGCAGTTCTTC. Amino acid sequence: CASSPPTGTGDEQFF.

The rearrangement links TRBV6-7 to TRBJ2-1; D unresolved. TRBV6-7 carries the ORF label, with uncertain function. Trimming shortened V by 5 bases and J by 9 bases, and 8 bases separated the two germline ends. This CDR3 region has 11 residues. The CDR3 coding sequence is TGTGCCAGCAGTCAAACTTCTGAGCAGTTCTTC. Amino acid sequence: CASSQTSEQFF.

The rearrangement links TRBV4-1 to TRBJ2-7; 8 bases map to TRBD1. The CDR3 covers 14 residues. The V gene's germline CDR1 is MGHRA and CDR2 YSYEKL. V lost 7 bases and J lost 1; bases outside the gene matches: 6. CDR3 bases: TGCGCCAGCAAGCCCGGGACAGGTTCCTACGAGCAGTACTTC. It encodes CASKPGTGSYEQYF.

This clone was recorded once. The chain recombines TRBV6-5 with TRBJ2-1; 7 bases agree with TRBD1. The V gene end was trimmed by 4 bases and the J gene end by 10 bases; junction bases not matched to a gene: 13. Looked up from germline, CDR1 is MNHEY and CDR2 is SVGAGI. This CDR3 comprises 15 residues. The CDR3 is CASSLAGTAYLEQFF. In nucleotides, the CDR3 is TGTGCCAGCAGTTTGGCCGGGACAGCCTATCTGGAGCAGTTCTTC.

The chain has TRBV18 and TRBJ1-1; maybe TRBD1 (5 bases). The CDR3 extends over 14 amino acids. Germline V gives CDR1 KGHSH, CDR2 LQKENI. V lost 0 bases and J lost 10, with 15 bases in between. The CDR3 sequence is CASSPPDLGQGAFF. The CDR3 DNA reads TGTGCCAGCTCACCACCTGACTTGGGGCAGGGAGCTTTCTTT.

This chain links TRBV2 with TRBJ2-7, with 8 bases matching TRBD1. Per the germline V gene, CDR1 is SNHLY and CDR2 is FYNNEI. The CDR3 runs 16 residues. Trimming cost V 4 bases and J 5 bases; bases outside gene matches: 13. CDR3 sequence reads: CASSAWAGRGPHEQYF. CDR3 bases: TGTGCCAGCAGTGCTTGGGCAGGCAGGGGGCCCCACGAGCAGTACTTC.

V gene TRBV5-1 combines with J gene TRBJ2-6; D might be TRBD1 (6 bases). V was cut by 5 bases and J by 0 bases, with 18 bases left in between. Per germline, CDR1 SGHRS and CDR2 YFSETQ. The CDR3 totals 18 residues. CDR3: CASRQQGLGTSGANVLTF. The CDR3 bases are TGCGCCAGCAGACAACAGGGTCTGGGGACCTCTGGGGCCAACGTCCTGACTTTC. Full variable domain (rest looked up from reference TRBV5-1 and TRBJ2-6): KAGVTQTPRYLIKTRGQQVTLSCSPISGHRSVSWYQQTPGQGLQFLFEYFSETQRNKGNFPGRFSGRQFSNSRSEMNVSTLELGDSALYLCASRQQGLGTSGANVLTFGAGSRLTVL.

The chain is built from TRBV29-1 and TRBJ2-1, with 7 bases identical to TRBD2. With V trimmed by 8 bases and J by 10 bases, 17 bases remained unmatched. Looked up from germline, CDR1 is SQVTM and CDR2 is ANQGSEA. The CDR3 consists of 14 residues. CDR3 coding DNA: TGCAGCTCCAAACCGGGACTACGTGCAAGCGAGCAGTTCTTC. It yields the protein CSSKPGLRASEQFF.

The chain has TRBV2 and TRBJ2-4; no clear D. Trimming left V 2 bases short and J 1 base short, with 3 bases between. The CDR3 is 13 residues long. Germline V gives CDR1 SNHLY, CDR2 FYNNEI. The CDR3, as DNA: TGTGCCAGCAGTGAACTCGCCAAAAACATTCAGTACTTC. This gives the protein CASSELAKNIQYF.

This chain connects TRBV10-3 to TRBJ2-2; weak D call: TRBD2 (5 bases). The CDR3 is made up of 17 amino acids. The germline V gene encodes CDR1 ENHRY and CDR2 SYGVKD. The V end was cut by 2 bases, the J end by 4 bases, with 17 bases between. Here the CDR3 DNA reads TGTGCCATCAGTGAGAGGCCCACTAGAGACGGCACCGGGGAGCTGTTTTTT. Amino acids: CAISERPTRDGTGELFF.

This clone was detected a few times. The chain has TRBV7-9 and TRBJ2-7; the match to TRBD2 covers 9 bases. V lost 5 bases, J lost 6 bases, and 8 bases stayed unmatched. Germline V lookup: CDR1 SEHNR, CDR2 FQNEAQ (reference sequence). This CDR3 spans 14 amino acids. The CDR3 DNA is TGTGCCAGCAGCCCCAGACTAGCGGATGGCGAGCAGTACTTC. Amino acid sequence: CASSPRLADGEQYF.

This chain uses TRBV2 with TRBJ2-7, with 8 bases that match TRBD1. J was trimmed by 5 bases and V by 7 bases; bases with no gene match: 7. CDR1 SNHLY and CDR2 FYNNEI come from the germline V gene. The CDR3 spans 13 residues. The CDR3 region is CASTGQGTDEQYF. The DNA for the CDR3 is TGTGCCAGCACCGGACAGGGAACCGACGAGCAGTACTTC.

Here the CDR3 reads CASLKDRGTTGELFF. CDR3 coding DNA: TGTGCCAGCCTTAAGGACAGGGGAACGACCGGGGAGCTGTTTTTT. This sequence joins TRBV6-1 and TRBJ2-2, with 9 positions matching TRBD1. CDR3 size: 15 residues. The J segment lost 5 bases and the V segment lost 8 bases, leaving 9 bases of the junction unmatched. Germline loops: CDR1 MNHNS, CDR2 SASEGT.

The chain has TRBV6-1 and TRBJ2-1, with 13 bases fitting TRBD2. The germline gives CDR1 MNHNS, CDR2 SASEGT. Losses at the gene ends were 6 bases for V and 7 bases for J; bases not matched to a gene: 6. The CDR3 length is 15 residues. The CDR3 nucleotides are TGTGCCAGCAGAAGACTAGCGGGAGGCGGAAATGAGCAGTTCTTC. This translates into CASRRLAGGGNEQFF.